The rows below give T cell receptor beta chains drawn from one sample of a study of T cells in Graves' hyperthyroidism and ophthalmopathy. TCRdb recomputed calls from the multiplex PCR reads with MiXCR, one row per CDR3 protein. The table lists 300,000 to 450,000 distinct CDR3 sequences, approximately 15% of them singletons, with about 20% in the top ten. The material sequenced was blood. Every receptor here comes from a woman aged 25 to 39 with Graves' ophthalmopathy. The CDR3 runs from the conserved cysteine through the conserved F or W. Each record gives: clone size, V gene, D gene, J gene, CDR3 DNA, CDR3 protein. D genes are given only for firm matches. Where a row states a size, it is once, few, many or the class of an expanded clone; other rows omit it.

few	TRBV4-1	-	TRBJ1-1	TGCGCCAGCAGCCAAACCGGGACGATCGGGGGCACTGAAGCTTTCTTT	CASSQTGTIGGTEAFF
few	TRBV4-2	TRBD1	TRBJ1-3	TGTGCCAGCAGCCTCAACCTCGGACAGGCCTCTGGAAACACCATATATTTT	CASSLNLGQASGNTIYF
many	TRBV29-1	-	TRBJ1-1	TGCAGCGTGCGGGGGCGGGGCGAAGAAGCTTTCTTT	CSVRGRGEEAFF
few	TRBV4-1	-	TRBJ2-1	TGCGCCAGCAGCCAAGGTTCTGCCTCCTACAATGAGCAGTTCTTC	CASSQGSASYNEQFF
-	TRBV2	TRBD2	TRBJ2-3	TGTGCCAGCAGCGGTAGCGGGGGGGGGGCTGGGGCGCAGTATTTT	CASSGSGGGAGAQYF
many	TRBV2	TRBD1	TRBJ1-5	TGTGCCAACAGTGGTGGAGGACAGGGTGGAGGTCAGCCCCAGCATTTT	CANSGGGQGGGQPQHF
-	TRBV6-1	-	TRBJ1-2	TGTGCCAGCAGTGAAGGCCACGGCAGGAGCTACACCTTC	CASSEGHGRSYTF
many	TRBV7-9	-	TRBJ1-1	TGTGCCGGGCCGAGGGGGATCACTGAAGCTTTCTTT	CAGPRGITEAFF
-	TRBV20-1	-	TRBJ1-5	TGCAGTGCTAGATCTCCTTGGGGGGGAGAGCCCCAGCATTTT	CSARSPWGGEPQHF
many	TRBV10-2	-	TRBJ1-5	TGCGCCAGCAGTGAACGAGGCCATCAGCCCCAGCATTTT	CASSERGHQPQHF
-	TRBV28	TRBD1	TRBJ1-2	TGTGCCAGCAGTTTCGGACAGGGGGGGTATGGCTACACCTTC	CASSFGQGGYGYTF
many	TRBV4-2	-	TRBJ1-1	TGTGCCAGCAGCCAGTGGCAGGGAGGGAACACTGAAGCTTTCTTT	CASSQWQGGNTEAFF
-	TRBV5-1	-	TRBJ2-1	TGCGCCAGCAGGCTAAACCTTGGACAGACCTACGAGCAGTTCTTC	CASRLNLGQTYEQFF
few	TRBV7-9	TRBD1	TRBJ1-1	TGTGCCAGCAGCTGGGGACAGGGTTTCACTGAAGCTTTCTTT	CASSWGQGFTEAFF
many	TRBV18	-	TRBJ2-2	TGTGCCAGCTCACCGTCCGACAGATTCACCACCGGGGAGCTGTTTTTT	CASSPSDRFTTGELFF
many	TRBV28	-	TRBJ1-1	TGTGCCAGCAGTTTGTTGGACTCAATGATGAACACTGAAGCTTTCTTT	CASSLLDSMMNTEAFF
many	TRBV7-8	TRBD1	TRBJ1-1	TGTGCCAGCAGCCCGACAGGGGACACTGAAGCTTTCTTT	CASSPTGDTEAFF
few	TRBV15	-	TRBJ2-7	TGTGCCACCAGCAGAGAAGCAGAGACGTACGAGCAGTACTTC	CATSREAETYEQYF
many	TRBV11-3	TRBD1	TRBJ2-7	TGTGCCAGCGCCCACGGGGGACAGGGGGCGAGGGAGCAGTACTTC	CASAHGGQGAREQYF
few	TRBV4-1	-	TRBJ1-4	TGCGCCAGCAGCCCAGCTGCAACTAATGAAAAACTGTTTTTT	CASSPAATNEKLFF
many	TRBV27	-	TRBJ1-5	TGTGCCAGCCGAGGGCTTAGCAATCAGCCCCAGCATTTT	CASRGLSNQPQHF
many	TRBV28	TRBD1	TRBJ1-6	TGTGCCAGCACCTCAGGAGGACAGGGTGATTCACCCCTCCACTTT	CASTSGGQGDSPLHF
many	TRBV2	TRBD1	TRBJ1-1	TGTGCCAGCAGTGAGAGGGGGCCTGAAGCTTTCTTT	CASSERGPEAFF
many	TRBV20-1	-	TRBJ2-7	TGCAGTGCTAGTAGGGTGGACAGTCTGACGCAGTACTTC	CSASRVDSLTQYF
-	TRBV5-1	-	TRBJ1-1	TGCGCCAGCAGCTTGGGGCGGGACACTCAAGCTTTCTTT	CASSLGRDTQAFF
many	TRBV3-1	-	TRBJ2-1	TGTGCCAGCAGCCGTCAGCAGGGTTTCAATGGTGAGCAGTTCTTC	CASSRQQGFNGEQFF
many	TRBV11-3	-	TRBJ2-2	TGTGCCAGCAGCTCCGGCCGACAGTCCGGCACCGGGGAGCTGTTTTTT	CASSSGRQSGTGELFF
many	TRBV29-1	TRBD1	TRBJ2-7	TGCAGCGTTGAACCGACAGGGTTCGGCGAGCAGTACTTC	CSVEPTGFGEQYF
few	TRBV19	TRBD1	TRBJ2-7	TGTGCCAGTAGGCGGCCGGGACAGGGGACTAACGAGCAGTACTTC	CASRRPGQGTNEQYF
-	TRBV9	TRBD1	TRBJ2-4	TGTGCCAGCAGCAGCCAGAGCAGGGGGTTTAACATTCAGTACTTC	CASSSQSRGFNIQYF
many	TRBV12-3/TRBV12-4	-	TRBJ2-1	TGTGCCAGCAGTATATCAGGGAGTCATGAGCAGTTCTTC	CASSISGSHEQFF
-	TRBV5-6	-	TRBJ2-7	TGTGCCAGCAACCGCTGGAGCTCCTACGAGCAGTACTTC	CASNRWSSYEQYF
many	TRBV18	-	TRBJ1-4	TGTGCCAGCTCAGGCCCAGTTGTCTCTAATGAAAAACTGTTTTTT	CASSGPVVSNEKLFF
many	TRBV20-1	-	TRBJ1-2	TGCAGTGCTAGAGAAAAAGACAACTATGGCTACACCTTC	CSAREKDNYGYTF
few	TRBV5-1	-	TRBJ1-1	TGCGCCAGCAGCTTGGAGGGGTTGGCTTTCTTT	CASSLEGLAFF
few	TRBV10-2	-	TRBJ2-3	TGCGCCAGCAGGGTAGGGACTAGCACAGATACGCAGTATTTT	CASRVGTSTDTQYF
many	TRBV11-2	-	TRBJ2-7	TGTGCCAGCAGCTTAGGCTGGAGAAAGGCCGGAACCTACTACGAGCAGTACTTC	CASSLGWRKAGTYYEQYF
-	TRBV7-9	TRBD1	TRBJ2-5	TGTGCCAGCAGCGCAGACAGGGATGTAGAGACCCAGTACTTC	CASSADRDVETQYF
-	TRBV7-9	TRBD1	TRBJ2-3	TGTGCCAGTAGTTTCAGGGGGCGCGAGACAGATACGCAGTATTTT	CASSFRGRETDTQYF
many	TRBV11-2	-	TRBJ1-1	TGTGCCAGCAGCTTAGGCAGTGAAGCTTTCTTT	CASSLGSEAFF
many	TRBV6-1	TRBD2	TRBJ2-1	TGTGCCAGCAGTACCAACCTAGCGGGGAGCTCACCCGATGAGCAGTTCTTC	CASSTNLAGSSPDEQFF
-	TRBV24-1	TRBD2	TRBJ2-2	TGTGCCACCAGTGACCAGACTAGCGAGGGCACCGGGGAGCTGTTTTTT	CATSDQTSEGTGELFF
-	TRBV19	-	TRBJ2-7	TGTGCCAGTAGTATAGGTCCTACCTCCTCCTACGAGCAGTACTTC	CASSIGPTSSYEQYF
many	TRBV11-2	-	TRBJ1-3	TGTGCCAGCAGCTTAGTAGTCTCTGGAAACACCATATATTTT	CASSLVVSGNTIYF
many	TRBV6-1	-	TRBJ1-1	TGTGCCAGCAGGCTACAGGGGAACACTGAAGCTTTCTTT	CASRLQGNTEAFF
many	TRBV5-1	-	TRBJ2-3	TGCGCCAGCAGCTCGGGGGACACGGTACGGACAGATACGCAGTATTTT	CASSSGDTVRTDTQYF
many	TRBV20-1	TRBD1	TRBJ2-7	TGCAGTGCTAGAGCACTTGCGGGACAGGGGGCCTACGAGCAGTACTTC	CSARALAGQGAYEQYF
-	TRBV10-2	-	TRBJ1-4	TGCGCCAGCAACCCAGGACAACCCACAAGAAATGAAAAACTGTTTTTT	CASNPGQPTRNEKLFF
many	TRBV3-1	-	TRBJ1-6	TGTGCCAGCAGCCCGAACGAGGGTTACTCTTCACCCCTCCACTTT	CASSPNEGYSSPLHF
-	TRBV19	-	TRBJ1-3	TGTGCCAGTAGCATAGGCCCAGCGACGGGAAACACCATATATTTT	CASSIGPATGNTIYF
-	TRBV11-2	TRBD1	TRBJ2-4	TGTGCCAGCAGCCAATTACGGACAGGGGGCGGAAACATTCAGTACTTC	CASSQLRTGGGNIQYF
many	TRBV6-1	-	TRBJ2-2	TGTGCCAGCAGTGCATACCGGGACACTGAAAACACCGGGGAGCTGTTTTTT	CASSAYRDTENTGELFF
many	TRBV13	-	TRBJ2-5	TGTGCCAGCAGCCCCCAGAATTTACGGGAGACCCAGTACTTC	CASSPQNLRETQYF